This T cell receptor beta chain was found in a study of T cell changes during pregnancy in multiple sclerosis. Sequencing used immunoSEQ multiplex PCR; TCRdb keeps in-frame clones, though not all of them. The sample lists roughly 40,000 clones, 91% seen once, with about 0.48% in the top ten. CDR3 length equals 14 residues. V shed 1 base and J shed 6 bases, with 12 bases lying between them. The germline V gene encodes CDR1 SGDLS and CDR2 YYNGEE. The J gene is TRBJ2-3, the V gene TRBV9, with D possibly being TRBD2 (6 bases). The sequencing used CD4+ T cells from peripheral blood mononuclear cells, collected in the second trimester of pregnancy. This sequence originates from a female donor in good health, enrolled as a control in a pregnancy study. DNA of the CDR3: TGTGCCAGCAGCGTAAACAAGGGAGGCGATACGCAGTATTTT. This translates into CASSVNKGGDTQYF.